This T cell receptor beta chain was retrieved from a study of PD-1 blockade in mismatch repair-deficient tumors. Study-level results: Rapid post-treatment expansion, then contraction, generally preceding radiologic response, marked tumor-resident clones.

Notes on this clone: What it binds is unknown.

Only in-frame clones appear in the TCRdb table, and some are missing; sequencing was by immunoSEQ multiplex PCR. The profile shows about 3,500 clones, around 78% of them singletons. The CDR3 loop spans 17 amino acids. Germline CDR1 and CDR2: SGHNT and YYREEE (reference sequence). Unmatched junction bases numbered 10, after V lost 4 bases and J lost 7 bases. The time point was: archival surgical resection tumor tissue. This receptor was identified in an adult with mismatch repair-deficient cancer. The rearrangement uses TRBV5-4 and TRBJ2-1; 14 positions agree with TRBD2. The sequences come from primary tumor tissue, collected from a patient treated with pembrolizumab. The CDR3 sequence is CASSPTGTSGRENEQFF. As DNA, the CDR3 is TGTGCCAGCAGCCCCACCGGGACTAGCGGGAGAGAAAATGAGCAGTTCTTC.